The rows below give T cell receptor beta chains drawn from one sample of a study of blood T cell repertoires in COVID-19. The repertoire was sequenced with immunoSEQ multiplex PCR; TCRdb's copy has only in-frame clones and lacks some. There are 90,000 to 100,000 clones in the sample; roughly 83% occur only once, and about 18% lies in the top ten. The sequencing sample was made of peripheral blood. Receptors originate from a woman aged 55-70 years with acute or convalescent COVID-19. The CDR3 runs from the conserved cysteine through the conserved F or W. The order of the fields is V gene, J gene, D gene, clone size, CDR3 protein, CDR3 DNA. D genes are given only for firm matches. Only part of the rows carry a size: once, few, many, or a class if the clone is expanded.

v_gene: TRBV21-1
j_gene: TRBJ1-5
d_gene: -
abundance: once
CDR3aa: CASGSFELGAQGQPQHF
CDR3nt: TGTGCCAGCGGATCGTTCGAGCTTGGGGCGCAGGGTCAGCCCCAGCATTTT

v_gene: TRBV7-3
j_gene: TRBJ2-4
d_gene: -
abundance: once
CDR3aa: CASSPVGGENGNIQYF
CDR3nt: TGTGCCAGCAGCCCGGTAGGGGGGGAGAATGGAAACATTCAGTACTTC

v_gene: TRBV19
j_gene: TRBJ2-1
d_gene: TRBD1
abundance: -
CDR3aa: CASRTGIDEQFF
CDR3nt: TGTGCCAGTCGGACAGGGATCGATGAGCAGTTCTTC

v_gene: TRBV7-2
j_gene: TRBJ2-1
d_gene: TRBD2
abundance: -
CDR3aa: CASSFGSGDEQFF
CDR3nt: TGTGCCAGCAGCTTTGGTAGCGGGGATGAGCAGTTCTTC

v_gene: TRBV7-9
j_gene: TRBJ2-3
d_gene: -
abundance: once
CDR3aa: CASSHRYGIFSTDTQYF
CDR3nt: TGTGCCAGCAGCCACCGTTACGGGATTTTTAGCACAGATACGCAGTATTTT

v_gene: TRBV7-9
j_gene: TRBJ2-3
d_gene: -
abundance: -
CDR3aa: CASSLPGQSGSTDTQYF
CDR3nt: TGTGCCAGCAGCTTACCTGGACAGAGCGGCAGCACAGATACGCAGTATTTT

v_gene: TRBV5-6
j_gene: TRBJ2-5
d_gene: TRBD1
abundance: -
CDR3aa: CASTEQGDRETQYF
CDR3nt: TGTGCCAGCACAGAACAGGGGGATAGGGAGACCCAGTACTTC

v_gene: TRBV28
j_gene: TRBJ2-3
d_gene: -
abundance: once
CDR3aa: CASTLLFGEAPTDTQYF
CDR3nt: TGTGCCAGCACCCTCCTTTTCGGGGAGGCACCCACAGATACGCAGTATTTT

v_gene: TRBV12-3/TRBV12-4
j_gene: TRBJ1-2
d_gene: TRBD1
abundance: -
CDR3aa: CASSLDRGVGYTF
CDR3nt: TGTGCCAGCAGTTTAGACAGGGGAGTGGGCTACACCTTC

v_gene: TRBV19
j_gene: TRBJ2-1
d_gene: TRBD1
abundance: -
CDR3aa: CASSTYPNRGSYNEQFF
CDR3nt: TGTGCCAGTAGTACATACCCCAACAGGGGCTCCTACAATGAGCAGTTCTTC

v_gene: TRBV7-9
j_gene: TRBJ2-5
d_gene: TRBD1
abundance: once
CDR3aa: CASSFGIRDRGLRGVTQYF
CDR3nt: TGTGCCAGCAGCTTCGGTATCCGGGACAGGGGGTTGCGTGGCGTGACCCAGTACTTC

v_gene: TRBV25-1
j_gene: TRBJ2-1
d_gene: TRBD1
abundance: few
CDR3aa: CASGGQGNNEQFF
CDR3nt: TGTGCCAGCGGGGGACAGGGGAACAATGAGCAGTTCTTC

v_gene: TRBV15
j_gene: TRBJ1-4
d_gene: -
abundance: -
CDR3aa: CATSQVKREKLFF
CDR3nt: TGTGCCACCAGCCAGGTAAAGCGGGAAAAACTGTTTTTT

v_gene: TRBV4-3
j_gene: TRBJ1-2
d_gene: TRBD1
abundance: -
CDR3aa: CASSQDNGGGLGYTF
CDR3nt: TGCGCCAGCAGCCAAGATAACGGAGGGGGCCTTGGCTACACCTTC

v_gene: TRBV5-4
j_gene: TRBJ1-4
d_gene: -
abundance: -
CDR3aa: CASSFGGAGEKLFF
CDR3nt: TGTGCCAGCAGCTTTGGAGGGGCAGGTGAAAAACTGTTTTTT

v_gene: TRBV19
j_gene: TRBJ1-1
d_gene: -
abundance: -
CDR3aa: CASSIQGTTEAFF
CDR3nt: TGTGCCAGTAGTATACAAGGGACTACTGAAGCTTTCTTT

v_gene: TRBV6-4
j_gene: TRBJ1-5
d_gene: -
abundance: -
CDR3aa: CASSGPYGAATNQPQHF
CDR3nt: TGTGCCAGCAGTGGCCCCTATGGGGCCGCGACTAATCAGCCCCAGCATTTT

v_gene: TRBV6-6
j_gene: TRBJ1-5
d_gene: -
abundance: -
CDR3aa: CASSETATSQHF
CDR3nt: TGTGCCAGCAGTGAGACAGCTACCTCCCAGCATTTT

v_gene: TRBV7-3
j_gene: TRBJ1-2
d_gene: -
abundance: -
CDR3aa: CASSLNSGEGYTF
CDR3nt: TGTGCCAGCAGCTTAAATTCCGGGGAAGGCTACACCTTC

v_gene: TRBV11-2
j_gene: TRBJ2-7
d_gene: -
abundance: -
CDR3aa: CASSQSRYEQYF
CDR3nt: TGTGCCAGCAGCCAATCTCGGTACGAGCAGTACTTC

v_gene: TRBV7-3
j_gene: TRBJ2-3
d_gene: TRBD2
abundance: -
CDR3aa: CASSLRGTSGTDTQYF
CDR3nt: TGTGCCAGCAGCTTACGCGGGACTAGCGGCACAGATACGCAGTATTTT

v_gene: TRBV19
j_gene: TRBJ1-5
d_gene: -
abundance: -
CDR3aa: CASSPYSGNQPQHF
CDR3nt: TGTGCCAGTAGCCCCTACAGCGGGAATCAGCCCCAGCATTTT

v_gene: TRBV23-1
j_gene: TRBJ1-1
d_gene: -
abundance: -
CDR3aa: CASSQSGQVTSANTEAFF
CDR3nt: TGCGCCAGCAGTCAATCTGGGCAGGTCACCTCCGCGAACACTGAAGCTTTCTTT

v_gene: TRBV7-3
j_gene: TRBJ2-1
d_gene: TRBD1
abundance: -
CDR3aa: CASSLTGNDYNEQFF
CDR3nt: TGTGCCAGCAGCTTGACAGGGAACGACTACAATGAGCAGTTCTTC

v_gene: TRBV2
j_gene: TRBJ1-3
d_gene: -
abundance: -
CDR3aa: CASSAKVYSGNTIYF
CDR3nt: TGTGCCAGCAGCGCGAAAGTGTACTCTGGAAACACCATATATTTT

v_gene: TRBV18
j_gene: TRBJ1-2
d_gene: -
abundance: few
CDR3aa: CASSNSGLWTF
CDR3nt: TGTGCCAGCTCAAACAGTGGACTTTGGACCTTC

v_gene: TRBV5-6
j_gene: TRBJ1-1
d_gene: TRBD1
abundance: -
CDR3aa: CASSLGQGTTEAFF
CDR3nt: TGTGCCAGCAGCCTGGGACAGGGTACCACTGAAGCTTTCTTT

v_gene: TRBV12-3/TRBV12-4
j_gene: TRBJ2-7
d_gene: TRBD1
abundance: -
CDR3aa: CASSTIRGLEQYF
CDR3nt: TGTGCCAGCAGTACCATAAGGGGGCTCGAGCAGTACTTC

v_gene: TRBV20-1
j_gene: TRBJ2-5
d_gene: TRBD1
abundance: -
CDR3aa: CSASLDRGSTQYF
CDR3nt: TGCAGTGCTAGTTTGGACAGGGGGTCGACCCAGTACTTC

v_gene: TRBV5-1
j_gene: TRBJ1-5
d_gene: -
abundance: -
CDR3aa: CASSYQGLDQPQHF
CDR3nt: TGCGCCAGCAGCTATCAGGGACTGGATCAGCCCCAGCATTTT

v_gene: TRBV4-3
j_gene: TRBJ1-1
d_gene: -
abundance: -
CDR3aa: CASSQDSHTEAFF
CDR3nt: TGCGCCAGCAGCCAGGACAGCCACACTGAAGCTTTCTTT

v_gene: TRBV10-3
j_gene: TRBJ2-7
d_gene: -
abundance: few
CDR3aa: CAISVGQDITEQYF
CDR3nt: TGTGCCATCAGTGTGGGGCAGGATATTACGGAGCAGTACTTC

v_gene: TRBV18
j_gene: TRBJ2-4
d_gene: TRBD1
abundance: -
CDR3aa: CASSLGTGLDKNIQYF
CDR3nt: TGTGCCAGCTCACTCGGGACAGGGTTGGACAAAAACATTCAGTACTTC

v_gene: TRBV12-3/TRBV12-4
j_gene: TRBJ1-1
d_gene: -
abundance: -
CDR3aa: CASSLRTEAFF
CDR3nt: TGTGCCAGCAGTTTGAGGACTGAAGCTTTCTTT

v_gene: TRBV19
j_gene: TRBJ2-5
d_gene: TRBD2
abundance: -
CDR3aa: CASSGGLAGQETQYF
CDR3nt: TGTGCCAGTAGTGGGGGACTAGCGGGGCAAGAGACCCAGTACTTC

v_gene: TRBV6-5
j_gene: TRBJ2-7
d_gene: -
abundance: -
CDR3aa: CASSPLGGNEQYF
CDR3nt: TGTGCCAGCAGTCCTCTAGGAGGGAACGAGCAGTACTTC

v_gene: TRBV19
j_gene: TRBJ1-4
d_gene: -
abundance: few
CDR3aa: CASSPAATNEKLFF
CDR3nt: TGTGCCAGTAGTCCGGCGGCAACTAATGAAAAACTGTTTTTT